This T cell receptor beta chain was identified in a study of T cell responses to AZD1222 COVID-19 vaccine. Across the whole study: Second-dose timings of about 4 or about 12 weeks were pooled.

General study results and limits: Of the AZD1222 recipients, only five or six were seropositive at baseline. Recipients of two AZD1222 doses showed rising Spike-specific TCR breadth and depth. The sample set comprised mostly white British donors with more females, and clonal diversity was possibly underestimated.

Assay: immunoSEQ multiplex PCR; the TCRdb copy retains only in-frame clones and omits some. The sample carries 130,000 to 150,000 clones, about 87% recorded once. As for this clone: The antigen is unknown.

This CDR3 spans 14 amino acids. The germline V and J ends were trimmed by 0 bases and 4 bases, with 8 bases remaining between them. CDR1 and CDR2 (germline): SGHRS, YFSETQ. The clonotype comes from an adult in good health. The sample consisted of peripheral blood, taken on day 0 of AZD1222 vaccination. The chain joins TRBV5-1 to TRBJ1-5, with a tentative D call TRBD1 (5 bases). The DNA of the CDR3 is TGCGCCAGCAGCTTGGTGGGGGGGAATCAGCCCCAGCATTTT. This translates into CASSLVGGNQPQHF.